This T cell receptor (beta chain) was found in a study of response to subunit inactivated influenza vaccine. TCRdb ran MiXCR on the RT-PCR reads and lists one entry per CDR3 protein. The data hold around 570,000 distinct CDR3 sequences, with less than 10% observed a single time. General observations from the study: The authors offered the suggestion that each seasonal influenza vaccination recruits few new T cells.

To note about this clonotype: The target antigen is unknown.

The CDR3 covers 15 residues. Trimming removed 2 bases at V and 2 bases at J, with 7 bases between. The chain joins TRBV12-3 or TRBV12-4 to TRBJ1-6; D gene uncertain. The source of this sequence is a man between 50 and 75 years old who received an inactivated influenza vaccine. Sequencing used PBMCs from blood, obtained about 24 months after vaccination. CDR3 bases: TGTGCCAGCAGTTTAAGGGCAGCCTATAATTCACCCCTCCACTTT. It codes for CASSLRAAYNSPLHF.